The 7 T cell receptor beta chains reported below all come from one sample, sequenced in a study of blood T cell repertoires in COVID-19. Sequencing used immunoSEQ multiplex PCR; TCRdb keeps in-frame clones, though not all of them. The sample holds about 240,000 clones, roughly nine tenths seen once. The material sequenced was peripheral blood. The receptors derive from a man aged 55 to 70 who had recovered from COVID-19.

This clone was picked up one time. The gene calls are TRBV24-1 and TRBJ2-1, with TRBD1 matching over 7 bases. Germline CDR1 and CDR2: KGHDR and SFDVKD. The CDR3 spans 17 residues. The junction had 15 bases not matched to a gene; V was cut back by 3 bases and J by 8 bases. The DNA of the CDR3 is TGTGCCACCAGTGATCCCCGTTTCCCGGGACAGTCCCATGAGCAGTTCTTC. It yields the protein CATSDPRFPGQSHEQFF.

This clone has only a few counts. This chain uses TRBV5-4 with TRBJ2-3; D perhaps matches TRBD2 (5 bases). Trimming removed 4 bases at V and 0 bases at J, with 9 bases between. There are 14 residues in the CDR3. Germline lookup yields CDR1 SGHNT and CDR2 YYREEE (reference sequence). CDR3: CASSTRRSTDTQYF. CDR3 nucleotides: TGTGCCAGCAGCACTCGGAGGAGCACAGATACGCAGTATTTT.

The rearrangement links TRBV29-1 to TRBJ1-1; D uncertain. This CDR3 is 12 amino acids long. Germline assignment: CDR1 SQVTM and CDR2 ANQGSEA. The germline V and J ends were trimmed by 4 bases and 5 bases, with 11 bases remaining between them. CDR3 DNA sequence: TGCAGCGTTGTTCGAGGAGGGACTGAAGCTTTCTTT. As protein: CSVVRGGTEAFF.

This chain connects TRBV7-9 to TRBJ1-3; D is perhaps TRBD1 (6 bases). The length of the CDR3 is 15 residues. CDR1 is SEHNR and CDR2 is FQNEAQ in the germline V gene (reference sequence). V was shortened by 2 bases and J by 1 base, with 9 bases between the two germline ends. The CDR3 protein is CASSLMGASGNTIYF. CDR3 bases: TGTGCCAGCAGCTTAATGGGGGCTTCTGGAAACACCATATATTTT.

This clone was detected only a few times. The rearrangement links TRBV5-4 to TRBJ2-5, with 8 bases lining up with TRBD2. Germline CDR1 and CDR2: SGHNT and YYREEE (reference sequence). The V gene end was trimmed by 0 bases and the J gene end by 7 bases; junction bases not matched to a gene: 8. This CDR3 contains 15 residues. CDR3: CASSLATSVPGTQYF. CDR3 nucleotides: TGTGCCAGCAGCTTGGCGACTAGCGTTCCTGGGACCCAGTACTTC.

This clone was picked up one time. The J gene is TRBJ1-4, the V gene TRBV6-5; 7 nucleotides agree with TRBD1. Trimming at V came to 8 bases and at J to 4 bases, leaving 4 bases not matched to a gene. Germline V lookup: CDR1 MNHEY, CDR2 SVGAGI. The CDR3 contains 13 residues. CDR3 region: CASSGGFNEKLFF. The CDR3 DNA reads as TGTGCCAGCTCAGGGGGGTTTAATGAAAAACTGTTTTTT.

V usage is TRBV9 and J usage is TRBJ2-1, with TRBD1 matching over 7 bases. Germline CDR1 SGDLS, CDR2 YYNGEE. The CDR3 has 17 residues. V shed 3 bases and J 0 bases; nucleotides not matched to a gene: 9. CDR3 coding DNA: TGTGCCAGCAGCGACTCCCCGAACAGGGGCTCCTACAATGAGCAGTTCTTC. It codes for CASSDSPNRGSYNEQFF.